The entry below gives a single T cell receptor (beta chain) sequence along with its context. Original data processing: How many nucleated cells were present was estimated from reference gene primer amplification. Sequenced by immunoSEQ multiplex PCR; TCRdb stores in-frame clones only, minus some. V, J and clone size are taken as reported in that table, and D and trimming were inferred from the DNA itself. The sample comprises about 65,000 clones, 93% of which are singletons, and 2.9% rests with the top ten. The sample is drawn from a study of blood T cell repertoires in COVID-19. Study-level background: The origin of the acute and convalescent COVID-19 samples was the United States, Italy and Spain. PBMCs, B-cell-depleted T cells, or T cells provided the cDNA or gDNA that made up the material.

CDR1 LNHDA and CDR2 SQIVND come from the germline V gene (reference sequence). The trim removed 3 bases at V and 6 bases at J, leaving 5 bases unmatched. The CDR3 runs to 14 residues. The sequence was collected from a man aged 70-80 years with active COVID-19. This chain links TRBV19 with TRBJ2-3; 8 bases are shared with TRBD2. Input material: peripheral blood. The CDR3 region has the DNA TGTGCCAGTAGTATCGGACTAGCTTCGGATACGCAGTATTTT. It is translated as CASSIGLASDTQYF.